Listed here are 19 T cell receptor beta chains from one sample, sequenced in a study of shared clonotypes between healthy human individuals. Clones were sequenced by immunoSEQ multiplex PCR, and TCRdb holds only the in-frame ones, with some missing. The data contain over a million clones, around 97% of them seen just once; the ten biggest clones take up over 1%. Sequencing was done on a sample of naive CD4+ T cells sorted from blood. The subset: CD45RA+ positively selected. These receptors originate from a man aged 25 to 40 in good health.

The chain employs TRBV7-9 and TRBJ2-7, with D perhaps TRBD1 or TRBD2 (5 bases each). The germline gives CDR1 SEHNR, CDR2 FQNEAQ (reference sequence). Trimming removed 5 bases at V and 6 bases at J, with 20 bases between. The CDR3 consists of 15 residues. The CDR3 loop reads CASSKPGRPNSEQYF. Written as DNA, the CDR3 is TGTGCCAGCAGCAAACCGGGACGGCCAAATTCCGAGCAGTACTTC.

The chain has TRBV23-1 and TRBJ2-6; no clear D. Being an ORF, TRBV23-1 has a function that is uncertain. With 3 bases removed from V and 0 bases from J, the gap between germline ends came to 18 bases. This CDR3 region has 19 residues. DNA for the CDR3: TGCGCCAGCAGTCAGCGCCTATCGGGCTGTGCCTCTGGGGCCAACGTCCTGACTTTC. Protein product: CASSQRLSGCASGANVLTF.

V gene TRBV6-1 combines with J gene TRBJ2-7; 9 nucleotides align to TRBD2. V was clipped by 4 bases and J by 6 bases; unmatched bases: 10. The CDR3 totals 15 residues. CDR1 and CDR2 from the germline V gene are MNHNS and SASEGT. The CDR3 protein is CASSAPGLANGEQYF. The CDR3 DNA sequence: TGTGCCAGCAGTGCACCGGGACTAGCAAACGGCGAGCAGTACTTC.

The J gene is TRBJ2-7, the V gene TRBV11-2; no reliable D call. The CDR3 consists of 14 residues. CDR1 is SGHAT and CDR2 is FQNNGV in the germline V gene. V lost 3 bases, J lost 4 bases, and 13 bases lay in between. The CDR3 reads CASSFGLSIYEQYF. The CDR3, as DNA: TGTGCCAGCAGCTTCGGTCTCTCCATATACGAGCAGTACTTC.

This clone was found a few times. The chain couples TRBV25-1 to TRBJ1-2, with D maybe TRBD1 (5 bases). The V end was cut by 3 bases, the J end by 5 bases, with 13 bases between. CDR3 length equals 14 residues. The germline CDR1 and CDR2 sequences are MGHDK and SYGVNS. The CDR3 DNA reads TGTGCCAGCAGTGAGCGGGGGAGGGGTTATGGCTACACCTTC. Residues: CASSERGRGYGYTF.

The chain recombines TRBV5-4 with TRBJ2-7; the match to TRBD1 covers 9 bases. V lost 4 bases to trimming and J lost 6 bases; unmatched junction nucleotides: 8. The germline V gene encodes CDR1 SGHNT and CDR2 YYREEE (reference sequence). This CDR3 is built from 14 residues. The DNA for the CDR3 is TGTGCCAGCAGCGTAACAGGGGGCCCGCTCGAGCAGTACTTC. Protein: CASSVTGGPLEQYF.

The rearrangement joins TRBV10-1 to TRBJ2-3; 10 bases agree with TRBD1. This CDR3 contains 17 residues. J was trimmed by 6 bases and V by 1 base; bases with no gene match: 10. Germline loops: CDR1 WNHNN, CDR2 SYGVQD (reference sequence). The CDR3 DNA follows: TGCGCCAGCAGTGAGTTTTTGACAGGGGGCGCGTTTGATACGCAGTATTTT. Its protein product is CASSEFLTGGAFDTQYF.

The V call is TRBV28, the J call TRBJ2-3; D not certain. This CDR3 spans 13 amino acids. The V and J ends lost 6 bases and 1 base respectively, with 8 bases between them. Germline CDR1 reads MDHEN; CDR2 reads SYDVKM. The CDR3 DNA sequence: TGTGCCAGCAGAAGCCCTGGCACAGATACGCAGTATTTT. This codes for CASRSPGTDTQYF.

The table lists this clone with a count of one. The sample holds other DNA sequences that translate to the same CDR3. This rearrangement joins TRBV7-8 to TRBJ2-7, with 9 bases aligning to TRBD1. V lost 1 base, J lost 3 bases, and 1 base stayed unmatched. Germline lookup yields CDR1 SGHVS and CDR2 FQNEAQ. This CDR3 spans 14 amino acids. The DNA of the CDR3 is TGTGCCAGCAGCTTAGGGGACAGGGACTACGAGCAGTACTTC. Translated, it gives CASSLGDRDYEQYF. The full variable domain, with the rest looked up from reference TRBV7-8 and TRBJ2-7, is GAGVSQSPRYKVAKRGQDVALRCDPISGHVSLFWYQQALGQGPEFLTYFQNEAQLDKSGLPSDRFFAERPEGSVSTLKIQRTQQEDSAVYLCASSLGDRDYEQYFGPGTRLTVT.

J is TRBJ1-3 and V is TRBV9; 7 positions match TRBD1. V shed 4 bases, J shed 0 bases, and the junction held 7 bases outside the gene matches. The CDR3 has 16 residues. Germline V gene sequence: CDR1 SGDLS, CDR2 YYNGEE. Here the CDR3 reads CASSPDRAFSGNTIYF. CDR3 nucleotides: TGTGCCAGCAGCCCAGACAGGGCTTTCTCTGGAAACACCATATATTTT.

This CDR3 is CASRNDWVDEKLFF. DNA for the CDR3: TGTGCCAGCAGAAACGACTGGGTAGATGAAAAACTGTTTTTT. This sequence joins TRBV6-1 and TRBJ1-4, with D unresolved. This CDR3 region has 14 residues. In germline, CDR1 is MNHNS, CDR2 SASEGT. V lost 6 bases and J 6 bases, leaving 14 bases between the germline ends.

CDR3 residues: CASSKNGQTDEKLFF. The CDR3 DNA sequence: TGTGCCAGCAGTAAAAACGGGCAGACGGACGAAAAACTGTTTTTT. The chain recombines TRBV25-1 with TRBJ1-4; D is unresolved. The CDR3 extends over 15 amino acids. In germline, CDR1 is MGHDK, CDR2 SYGVNS. The ends were cut back, 5 bases at V and 8 bases at J, with 18 bases in the middle.

V usage is TRBV7-3 and J usage is TRBJ2-1; TRBD1 might be the D (6 bases). CDR1 and CDR2 from the germline V gene are SGHTA and FQGTGA. V was cut by 5 bases and J by 7 bases, with 9 bases left in between. This CDR3 comprises 12 residues. The CDR3 spells CASSKQGNEQFF. CDR3 sequence (DNA): TGTGCCAGCAGCAAACAGGGTAATGAGCAGTTCTTC.

The chain is built from TRBV2 and TRBJ2-4; 15 bases agree with TRBD2. Unmatched junction bases numbered 9, after V lost 5 bases and J lost 7 bases. The CDR3 runs to 17 residues. Germline assignment: CDR1 SNHLY and CDR2 FYNNEI. DNA for the CDR3: TGTGCCAGCAGTTCATGGACTAGCGGGAGGGCCTCGAACATTCAGTACTTC. The encoded protein is CASSSWTSGRASNIQYF.

The DNA of the CDR3 is TGCAGCGTCGGACCTAGCGGGAGTTCCCTCTACGAGCAGTACTTC. Translation: CSVGPSGSSLYEQYF. The chain uses TRBV29-1 and TRBJ2-7, with 10 bases that match TRBD2. The germline gives CDR1 SQVTM, CDR2 ANQGSEA. The CDR3 is made up of 15 amino acids. With 6 bases clipped from V and 3 bases from J, the junction kept 11 bases outside the gene matches.

The chain couples TRBV25-1 to TRBJ2-7, with D possibly being TRBD1 (6 bases). Between the trimmed V and J ends, which lost 7 bases and 4 bases, there was a span of 20 bases. This CDR3 comprises 15 residues. Germline V gives CDR1 MGHDK, CDR2 SYGVNS. The CDR3 coding sequence is TGTGCCAGCAAAGAAACGACAGGCCCCTTTTACGAGCAGTACTTC. Its translation is CASKETTGPFYEQYF.

This rearrangement joins TRBV18 to TRBJ2-7; 9 bases agree with TRBD2. CDR1 is KGHSH and CDR2 is LQKENI in the germline V gene. V was pared by 6 bases and J by 3 bases, with 3 bases of the junction left unmatched. The CDR3 contains 13 residues. The DNA of the CDR3 is TGTGCCAGCTCGACTAGCGGTATCTACGAGCAGTACTTC. Translating it yields CASSTSGIYEQYF.

This chain uses TRBV5-1 with TRBJ1-3; tentatively, D is TRBD1 (5 bases). This CDR3 is built from 17 residues. Trimming left V 4 bases short and J 0 bases short, with 17 bases between. Germline V gives CDR1 SGHRS, CDR2 YFSETQ. CDR3: CASSDGSLGRSGNTIYF. The CDR3 bases are TGCGCCAGCAGCGATGGATCGCTGGGACGCTCTGGAAACACCATATATTTT.

As to this clone: An end of the junction does not agree with germline; a read error may underlie this. The chain joins TRBV28 to TRBJ1-2; TRBD1 matches at 8 bases. The CDR3 is 11 residues long. Germline lookup yields CDR1 MDHEN and CDR2 SYDVKM. CDR3 in DNA: TGTGCCAGCACCGGACAGGTCGGACAGGGCTTC. Amino acid sequence: CASTGQVGQGF.